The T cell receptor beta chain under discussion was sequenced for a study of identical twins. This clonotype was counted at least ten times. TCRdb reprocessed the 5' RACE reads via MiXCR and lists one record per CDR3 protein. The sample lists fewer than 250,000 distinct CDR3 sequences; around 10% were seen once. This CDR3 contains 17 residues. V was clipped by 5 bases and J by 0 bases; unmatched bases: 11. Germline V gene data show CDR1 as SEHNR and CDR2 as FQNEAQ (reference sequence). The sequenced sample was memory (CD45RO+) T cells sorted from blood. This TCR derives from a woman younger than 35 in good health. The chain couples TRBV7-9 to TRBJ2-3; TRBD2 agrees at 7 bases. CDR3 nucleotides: TGTGCCAGCAGCCCCCCGTTTAATAGCGGGAGCACAGATACGCAGTATTTT. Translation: CASSPPFNSGSTDTQYF.